The clone carrying this TCR beta chain has just one count. Its antigen is undetermined. The data originate from a study of OX40 agonist ivuxolimab in advanced cancers. Study-wide findings and caveats: CD4+ and CD8+ blood T cells expanded clonally by week 6 at 0.1 to 3.0 mg/kg.

Profiling relied on immunoSEQ multiplex PCR, and the TCRdb table lists in-frame clones only, not all of them. There are under 20,000 clones in the sample; roughly 90% occur only once, and 13% lies in the top ten. The sequencing used CD4+ or CD8+ T cells sorted from blood, collected in a trial of the OX40 agonist ivuxolimab. The TCR originated in an adult with an advanced solid tumor such as melanoma, head and neck, liver or kidney cancer.

The CDR3 sequence is CATSRVDSGTYEQYF. The CDR3 DNA reads as TGTGCCACCAGCAGAGTGGATAGCGGCACCTACGAGCAGTACTTC. The gene calls are TRBV15 and TRBJ2-7, with D perhaps matching TRBD2 (6 bases). The V and J ends lost 1 base and 2 bases respectively, with 12 bases between them. The CDR3 extends over 15 amino acids. Germline lookup yields CDR1 LNHNV and CDR2 YYDKDF (reference sequence).